A selection of T cell receptor beta chains follows, all from one sample in a study of shared clonotypes between healthy human individuals. Sequencing was performed with immunoSEQ multiplex PCR; in TCRdb, only in-frame clones are kept and a portion is missing. The sample holds a few hundred thousand clones, 65% to 70% seen once. Sequencing was done on a sample of memory CD4+ T cells sorted from blood. The receptors were sampled from a man younger than 40 in good health. The CDR3 runs from the conserved cysteine through the conserved F or W. Each record gives: J gene, V gene, CDR3 protein.

TRBJ2-2 | TRBV7-9 | CASSAASLDTGELFF
TRBJ2-3 | TRBV29-1 | CSVELAGFPRDTQYF
TRBJ2-7 | TRBV2 | CASRQLTFEQYF
TRBJ1-1 | TRBV27 | CASSLMGGNTEAFF
TRBJ2-3 | TRBV4-3 | CASSQDLGAAGSDTQYF
TRBJ2-7 | TRBV11-2 | CASSHAGTYEQYF
TRBJ1-1 | TRBV28 | CASSRAGRGHSEAFF
TRBJ2-1 | TRBV5-1 | CASSRTITGGPYNEQFF
TRBJ2-6 | TRBV5-4 | CASSFPGLAGEGTGANVLTF
TRBJ1-1 | TRBV7-2 | CASSLKMGNTEAFF
TRBJ2-1 | TRBV7-8 | CASSLDRGVGEQFF
TRBJ2-1 | TRBV7-2 | CASRSPSGSYNEQFF
TRBJ1-4 | TRBV7-2 | CASSPSGGREYRFF
TRBJ1-3 | TRBV18 | CASSQGADNTIYF
TRBJ2-3 | TRBV5-1 | CASSLTPPGQGVDTQYF
TRBJ1-2 | TRBV5-6 | CASSLGSGSYGYTF
TRBJ2-5 | TRBV10-2 | CASSAIGGKETQYF
TRBJ2-5 | TRBV20-1 | CSARGGTQYF
TRBJ2-3 | TRBV27 | CASSLAVTGGSFGTQYF
TRBJ2-7 | TRBV18 | CASSPPSNSYEQYF
TRBJ2-3 | TRBV25-1 | CASSDSGRSTDTQYF
TRBJ1-1 | TRBV5-1 | CASSALWGPGAEAFF
TRBJ1-5 | TRBV28 | CASNEGANNQPQHF
TRBJ2-5 | TRBV11-2 | CASSLDQGGQETQYF
TRBJ1-4 | TRBV14 | CASSQNGQEKLFF
TRBJ2-4 | TRBV4-1 | CASSQVGPTPRLAGAKNIQYF
TRBJ1-1 | TRBV5-6 | CASSLPSTDNTEAFF
TRBJ1-5 | TRBV6-6 | CASSPGNLGGGEPQHF
TRBJ2-4 | TRBV25-1 | CASSDRSRLNQSIQYF
TRBJ2-1 | TRBV5-1 | CASSLQGREQFF
TRBJ2-1 | TRBV2 | CASSELPPLAGAFGFF
TRBJ1-1 | TRBV28 | CASSLWGDEAFF
TRBJ1-1 | TRBV18 | CASSPYGTGGSSHAEAFF
TRBJ1-1 | TRBV18 | CASYPGQGATEAFF
TRBJ1-2 | TRBV7-2 | CASTRDRGSGYTF
TRBJ2-5 | TRBV4-1 | CASSHWRGETQYF
TRBJ1-4 | TRBV14 | CASSQIGGGIATNEKLFF
TRBJ1-1 | TRBV4-2 | CASSQALGTGSTEAFF
TRBJ2-2 | TRBV7-2 | CASSKPSGDTGELFF
TRBJ2-6 | TRBV5-8 | CASSLFLGAGANVLTF
TRBJ2-7 | TRBV2 | CASSATGRGLSSGSSYEQYF
TRBJ2-7 | TRBV19 | CASSRGTSGTLSYEQYF
TRBJ2-1 | TRBV6-6 | CASSVAGEDNEQFF
TRBJ2-7 | TRBV13 | CASSLAGAYEQYF
TRBJ2-5 | TRBV7-9 | CASSRTGGETQYF
TRBJ1-2 | TRBV5-6 | CASSLDGRRGHYGYTF
TRBJ2-3 | TRBV11-3 | CASSRGQGYQADTQYF
TRBJ2-1 | TRBV4-1 | CASSHLSGPIGNEQFF
TRBJ1-5 | TRBV18 | CASSPVSGVDQPQHF
TRBJ2-2 | TRBV12-5 | CASGSGTGGTGELFF